The 26 T cell receptor beta chains reported below all come from one sample, sequenced in a study of blood T cell repertoires in COVID-19. The repertoire was sequenced with immunoSEQ multiplex PCR; TCRdb's copy has only in-frame clones and lacks some. This sample carries roughly 200,000 clones, about 88% of them seen once, and the ten largest clones take roughly 25%. The sequencing input was PBMCs or T cells enriched from blood (not recorded which). The receptors were gathered from a woman aged 40 to 50 in a cohort exposed to, infected with or recovered from COVID-19 (not recorded which).

The chain has TRBV21-1 and TRBJ2-5; the listed D gene, TRBD1, was not tested against the DNA. TRBV21-1 is a known pseudogene. This CDR3 contains 13 residues. CDR3 sequence reads: CASSNRQEETQYF. DNA of the CDR3: TGTGCCAGCAGCAACCGGCAGGAAGAGACCCAGTACTTC.

The chain carries TRBV11-3 and TRBJ2-5; 7 bases fit TRBD1. Per the germline V gene, CDR1 is SGHNT and CDR2 is YENEEA. This CDR3 spans 17 amino acids. J was trimmed by 2 bases and V by 2 bases; bases with no gene match: 11. CDR3: CASSLLPTGRSQETQYF. The CDR3 DNA reads as TGTGCCAGCAGCTTATTACCGACAGGGAGAAGTCAAGAGACCCAGTACTTC.

The chain recombines TRBV18 with TRBJ2-7; tentatively, D is TRBD2 (6 bases). Trimming shortened V by 6 bases and J by 0 bases, and 15 bases separated the two germline ends. The CDR3 consists of 15 residues. CDR1 is KGHSH and CDR2 is LQKENI in the germline V gene. This chain's CDR3 is CASSPGDGFSYEQYF. The CDR3 coding sequence is TGTGCCAGCTCTCCGGGAGACGGTTTCTCCTACGAGCAGTACTTC.

V is TRBV29-1 and J is TRBJ1-1; a weak D match, TRBD1 (6 bases). The CDR3 has 13 amino acids. CDR1 and CDR2 (germline): SQVTM, ANQGSEA. Trimming stripped 5 bases from V and 1 base from J, with 11 bases between. CDR3 loop: CSVNYRENTEAFF. For the CDR3, the DNA is TGCAGCGTTAATTACAGGGAGAACACTGAAGCTTTCTTT. Full variable domain (remainder filled in from reference TRBV29-1 and TRBJ1-1): SAVISQKPSRDICQRGTSLTIQCQVDSQVTMMFWYRQQPGQSLTLIATANQGSEATYESGFVIDKFPISRPNLTFSTLTVSNMSPEDSSIYLCSVNYRENTEAFFGQGTRLTVV.

This clone has a handful of counts. Other nucleotide sequences in the sample specify the same CDR3. The gene calls are TRBV27 and TRBJ1-1; D remains unclear. V was pared by 2 bases and J by 2 bases, with 6 bases between. The CDR3 contains 13 residues. Germline CDR1 reads MNHEY; CDR2 reads SMNVEV (reference sequence). CDR3 residues: CASSLTGNTEAFF. CDR3 nucleotides: TGTGCCAGCAGTTTAACGGGAAACACTGAAGCTTTCTTT.

This sequence joins TRBV27 and TRBJ1-1; D not resolved. CDR1 is MNHEY and CDR2 is SMNVEV in the germline V gene (reference sequence). The ends were cut back, 6 bases at V and 5 bases at J, with 16 bases in the middle. The CDR3 totals 14 residues. This chain's CDR3 is CASSLVGSRTEAFF. The CDR3 region has the DNA TGTGCCAGCAGCTTGGTGGGGAGTCGGACTGAAGCTTTCTTT.

The chain joins TRBV19 to TRBJ2-7, with 10 bases aligning to TRBD1. CDR1 is LNHDA, CDR2 SQIVND, per germline (reference sequence). This CDR3 contains 16 residues. J lost 2 bases, V lost 6 bases, and 10 bases had no gene match. The CDR3 DNA sequence: TGTGCCAGTAGCCTACTCGGGACAGGGGAACCCTACGAGCAGTACTTC. Translating it yields CASSLLGTGEPYEQYF.

This clone was observed once. This chain joins TRBV7-9 and TRBJ1-1; 9 positions agree with TRBD1. The germline V gene has CDR1 SEHNR and CDR2 FQNEAQ (reference sequence). The CDR3 sequence is 15 residues long. V was pared by 5 bases and J by 5 bases, with 9 bases of the junction left unmatched. The CDR3 coding sequence is TGTGCCAGCAGCATCAACAGGGGGCTGAGAACTGAAGCTTTCTTT. Translated: CASSINRGLRTEAFF.

The DNA for the CDR3 is TGTGCCAGCAGCCCCGGGACTAGCGGGGGGGAGGGCACAGATACGCAGTATTTT. Protein sequence: CASSPGTSGGEGTDTQYF. This chain links TRBV4-2 with TRBJ2-3, with 16 bases fitting TRBD2. J lost 1 base, V lost 4 bases, and 5 bases had no gene match. From germline, CDR1 is LGHNA and CDR2 YNFKEQ. This CDR3 spans 18 amino acids.

This sequence joins TRBV19 and TRBJ2-1; D unclear. CDR3 size: 15 residues. In germline, CDR1 is LNHDA, CDR2 SQIVND (reference sequence). Trimming took off 6 bases at V and 0 bases at J, with 12 bases between the two ends. The CDR3 sequence is CASRPSPSSYNEQFF. For the CDR3, the DNA is TGTGCCAGTAGACCAAGTCCGAGCTCCTACAATGAGCAGTTCTTC.

This sequence joins TRBV2 and TRBJ2-5; TRBD1 matches at 11 bases. Germline values: CDR1 SNHLY, CDR2 FYNNEI. The CDR3 length is 18 residues. J was trimmed by 5 bases and V by 5 bases; bases with no gene match: 16. DNA of the CDR3: TGTGCCAGCAGTTACCGGTCGGGACAGGGGGGCATGGGGGAGACCCAGTACTTC. It yields the protein CASSYRSGQGGMGETQYF. The entire variable domain, with the rest obtained from reference TRBV2 and TRBJ2-5, is as follows: EPEVTQTPSHQVTQMGQEVILRCVPISNHLYFYWYRQILGQKVEFLVSFYNNEISEKSEIFDDQFSVERPDGSNFTLKIRSTKLEDSAMYFCASSYRSGQGGMGETQYFGPGTRLLVL.

CDR3 bases: TGTGCCAGCACCTTGACAGGGGGAGGTGAAGCTTTCTTT. This gives the protein CASTLTGGGEAFF. V is TRBV6-5 and J is TRBJ1-1, with 9 bases aligning to TRBD1. The CDR3 spans 13 residues. The germline gives CDR1 MNHEY, CDR2 SVGAGI. V was pared by 7 bases and J by 7 bases, with 7 bases of the junction left unmatched.

The CDR3 protein is CAISEGVLAGTSGETQYF. The CDR3 DNA reads as TGTGCCATCAGCGAGGGGGTACTAGCGGGAACCTCCGGTGAGACCCAGTACTTC. The genes are TRBV10-3 and TRBJ2-5, with 10 bases matching TRBD2. The CDR3 consists of 18 residues. After removal of 6 bases from V and 5 bases from J, the junction contained 18 bases not matched to a gene. CDR1 ENHRY and CDR2 SYGVKD come from the germline V gene.

The chain joins TRBV2 to TRBJ1-2, with 8 bases matching TRBD1. Losses at the gene ends were 6 bases for V and 12 bases for J; bases not matched to a gene: 18. The length of the CDR3 is 15 residues. Germline lookup yields CDR1 SNHLY and CDR2 FYNNEI. The CDR3: CASRYGQGYVETDTF. The CDR3 region has the DNA TGTGCCAGCAGATATGGACAGGGCTACGTGGAAACTGACACCTTC.

The chain recombines TRBV2 with TRBJ2-1, with a possible D match to TRBD2 (6 bases). The V end was cut by 5 bases, the J end by 2 bases, with 16 bases between. The CDR3 covers 16 residues. The V gene's germline CDR1 is SNHLY and CDR2 FYNNEI. Written as DNA, the CDR3 is TGTGCCAGCAGTCCTGCGCTAGCGAAGCCCTACAATGAGCAGTTCTTC. It specifies CASSPALAKPYNEQFF. Full variable domain (rest looked up from reference TRBV2 and TRBJ2-1): EPEVTQTPSHQVTQMGQEVILRCVPISNHLYFYWYRQILGQKVEFLVSFYNNEISEKSEIFDDQFSVERPDGSNFTLKIRSTKLEDSAMYFCASSPALAKPYNEQFFGPGTRLTVL.

The rearrangement links TRBV15 to TRBJ2-6; TRBD1 aligns across 8 bases. The ends lost 3 bases at V and 3 bases at J; junction bases unmatched: 4. The CDR3 is made up of 16 amino acids. Germline V lookup: CDR1 LNHNV, CDR2 YYDKDF (reference sequence). CDR3 sequence (DNA): TGTGCCACCAGCAGGGACAGGGCCGGTGGGGCCAACGTCCTGACTTTC. This sequence encodes CATSRDRAGGANVLTF.

V gene TRBV5-4 combines with J gene TRBJ1-1; 8 nucleotides align to TRBD1. The CDR3 runs to 15 residues. Germline trimming cut 4 bases from V and 1 base from J; bases unmatched to any gene: 6. The V gene's germline CDR1 is SGHNT and CDR2 YYREEE (reference sequence). This chain's CDR3 is CASSGRTGRNTEAFF. Here the CDR3 DNA reads TGTGCCAGCAGCGGAAGGACAGGGCGGAACACTGAAGCTTTCTTT.

The V and J genes are TRBV4-1 and TRBJ1-2, with D possibly matching TRBD1 (5 bases). CDR3 length: 14 amino acids. Trimming stripped 4 bases from V and 0 bases from J, with 9 bases between. The germline gives CDR1 MGHRA, CDR2 YSYEKL. CDR3 bases: TGCGCCAGCAGCCCAATGACAGCTAACTATGGCTACACCTTC. Translated: CASSPMTANYGYTF.

The gene calls are TRBV9 and TRBJ2-7, with D possibly being TRBD1 (5 bases). The germline V and J ends were trimmed by 3 bases and 2 bases, with 18 bases remaining between them. The CDR3 extends over 16 amino acids. Germline lookup yields CDR1 SGDLS and CDR2 YYNGEE. The CDR3 protein is CASSGGKTDPTYEQYF. The CDR3 DNA sequence: TGTGCCAGCAGCGGTGGGAAGACAGACCCTACCTACGAGCAGTACTTC.

V gene TRBV7-8 combines with J gene TRBJ1-2, with TRBD1 matching over 7 bases. The CDR3 loop spans 16 amino acids. Germline CDR1 SGHVS, CDR2 FQNEAQ. V lost 5 bases, J lost 7 bases, and 16 bases stayed unmatched. The CDR3 DNA reads as TGTGCCAGCAGCCCCCACCGCCAGGAGGGGGCAGGTGGCTACACCTTC. Its protein product is CASSPHRQEGAGGYTF.

This clone appeared a few times. This chain links TRBV6-1 with TRBJ1-6, with 7 bases fitting TRBD1. The CDR3 is made up of 15 amino acids. V gave up 2 bases and J gave up 8 bases; unmatched junction bases: 6. The germline V gene encodes CDR1 MNHNS and CDR2 SASEGT. In DNA form, the CDR3 reads TGTGCCAGCAGTGAACTAACAGGGGTCGATTCACCCCTCCACTTT. It specifies CASSELTGVDSPLHF.

V usage is TRBV6-5 and J usage is TRBJ2-2; D is perhaps TRBD2 (5 bases). V was clipped by 5 bases and J by 8 bases, with 15 bases between them. Germline V gives CDR1 MNHEY, CDR2 SVGAGI. This CDR3 spans 14 amino acids. CDR3 nucleotides: TGTGCCAGCAGTATGGAGTTCCGGGGAGGGGAGCTGTTTTTT. It is translated as CASSMEFRGGELFF.

The chain recombines TRBV9 with TRBJ2-1, with D tentatively TRBD1 (5 bases). V was shortened by 4 bases and J by 7 bases, with 15 bases between the two germline ends. Germline assignment: CDR1 SGDLS and CDR2 YYNGEE. The length of the CDR3 is 14 residues. The CDR3 loop is CASSLRSAGNEQFF. The CDR3 DNA reads as TGTGCCAGCAGCCTCCGGTCCGCAGGGAATGAGCAGTTCTTC.

The chain recombines TRBV5-4 with TRBJ2-1; D unresolved. The germline CDR1 and CDR2 sequences are SGHNT and YYREEE (reference sequence). This CDR3 has 16 residues. Trimming took off 3 bases at V and 0 bases at J, with 13 bases between the two ends. This chain's CDR3 is CASSSRHHSSYNEQFF. In nucleotides, the CDR3 is TGTGCCAGCAGCTCTAGGCACCACTCCTCCTACAATGAGCAGTTCTTC. The variable domain in full, completed from reference TRBV5-4 and TRBJ2-1, reads ETGVTQSPTHLIKTRGQQVTLRCSSQSGHNTVSWYQQALGQGPQFIFQYYREEENGRGNFPPRFSGLQFPNYSSELNVNALELDDSALYLCASSSRHHSSYNEQFFGPGTRLTVL.

The chain has TRBV4-1 and TRBJ1-2; no reliable D call. The CDR3 spans 14 residues. From germline, CDR1 is MGHRA and CDR2 YSYEKL. V lost 0 bases and J lost 7, with 12 bases in between. CDR3 sequence reads: CASSQDGGSRGYTF. CDR3 sequence (DNA): TGCGCCAGCAGCCAAGATGGCGGTTCTCGTGGCTACACCTTC.

CDR3: CASRSTGSDFGNQPQHF. CDR3 bases: TGTGCCAGCAGATCGACAGGGTCAGATTTTGGCAATCAGCCCCAGCATTTT. This chain connects TRBV28 to TRBJ1-5; 7 bases are a match to TRBD1. The CDR3 is 17 residues long. Germline CDR1 and CDR2: MDHEN and SYDVKM. The V and J ends lost 6 bases and 2 bases, in that order; junction bases with no gene match: 13. Looking up the rest from reference TRBV28 and TRBJ1-5 gives the full variable domain: DVKVTQSSRYLVKRTGEKVFLECVQDMDHENMFWYRQDPGLGLRLIYFSYDVKMKEKGDIPEGYSVSREKKERFSLILESASTNQTSMYLCASRSTGSDFGNQPQHFGDGTRLSIL.